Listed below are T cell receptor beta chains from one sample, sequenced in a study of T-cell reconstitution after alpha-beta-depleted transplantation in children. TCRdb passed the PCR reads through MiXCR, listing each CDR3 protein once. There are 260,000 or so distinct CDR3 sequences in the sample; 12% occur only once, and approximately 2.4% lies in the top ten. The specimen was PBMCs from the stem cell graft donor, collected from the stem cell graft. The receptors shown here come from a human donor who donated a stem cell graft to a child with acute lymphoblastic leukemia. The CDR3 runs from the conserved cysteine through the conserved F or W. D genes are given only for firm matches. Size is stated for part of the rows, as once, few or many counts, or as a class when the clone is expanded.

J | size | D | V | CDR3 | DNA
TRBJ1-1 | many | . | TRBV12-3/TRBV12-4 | CASSWDIDAFF | TGTGCCAGCAGCTGGGACATCGACGCTTTCTTT
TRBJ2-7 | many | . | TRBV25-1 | CASTPSGLPPAQYF | TGTGCCAGCACTCCGTCGGGGCTGCCGCCTGCGCAGTACTTC
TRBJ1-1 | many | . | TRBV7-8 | CASTPLQGYTEAFF | TGTGCCAGCACCCCACTGCAGGGTTACACTGAAGCTTTCTTT
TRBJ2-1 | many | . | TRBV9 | CASSPGPDINEQFF | TGTGCCAGCAGCCCGGGACCCGACATTAACGAGCAGTTCTTC
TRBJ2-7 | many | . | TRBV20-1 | CSAKKRADSPYEQYF | TGCAGTGCTAAGAAGCGGGCAGACTCCCCCTACGAGCAGTACTTC
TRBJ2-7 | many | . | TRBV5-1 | CASSLAILTGDEQYF | TGCGCCAGCAGCTTGGCGATCCTTACGGGCGACGAGCAGTACTTC
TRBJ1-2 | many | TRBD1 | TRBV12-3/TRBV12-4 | CASSLARQGDYGYTF | TGTGCCAGCAGTCTCGCTCGACAGGGAGACTATGGCTACACCTTC
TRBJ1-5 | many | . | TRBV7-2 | CASRSPGRNQPQHF | TGTGCCAGCAGATCTCCTGGGCGGAATCAGCCCCAGCATTTT
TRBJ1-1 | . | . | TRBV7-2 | CASSLNSHTEAFF | TGTGCCAGCAGCTTGAACAGCCACACTGAAGCTTTCTTT
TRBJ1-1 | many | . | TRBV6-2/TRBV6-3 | CAAHAGLNTEAFF | TGTGCCGCGCACGCGGGGCTGAACACTGAAGCTTTCTTT
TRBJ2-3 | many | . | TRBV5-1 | CASSLPHLSTDTQYF | TGCGCCAGCAGCTTGCCCCACCTGAGCACAGATACGCAGTATTTT
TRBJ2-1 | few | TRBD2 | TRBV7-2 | CASSPSGHNEQFF | TGTGCCAGCAGCCCTAGCGGACACAATGAGCAGTTCTTC
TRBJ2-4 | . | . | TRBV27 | CASSPPLQRENIQYF | TGTGCCAGCAGTCCACCTCTACAGAGGGAAAACATTCAGTACTTC
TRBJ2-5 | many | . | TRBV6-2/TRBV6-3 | CASSYISVLPSRKTQYF | TGTGCCAGCAGTTACATCTCAGTATTACCGTCCCGGAAGACCCAGTACTTC
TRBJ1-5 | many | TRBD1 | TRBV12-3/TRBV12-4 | CASTHRGLNQPQHF | TGTGCCAGCACCCATAGGGGGCTCAATCAGCCCCAGCATTTT
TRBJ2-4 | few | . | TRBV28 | CASSTAFPSLGKNIQYF | TGTGCCAGCAGTACAGCCTTTCCCTCCTTGGGCAAAAACATTCAGTACTTC
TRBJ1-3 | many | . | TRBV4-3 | CASSQERPSNTIYF | TGCGCCAGCAGCCAAGAACGACCTTCAAACACCATATATTTT
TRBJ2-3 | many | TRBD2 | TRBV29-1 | CSAGLAGPKQYF | TGCAGCGCGGGACTAGCGGGCCCCAAGCAGTATTTT
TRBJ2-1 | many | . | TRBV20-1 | CSAPQGANEQFF | TGCAGTGCCCCACAAGGGGCCAATGAGCAGTTCTTC
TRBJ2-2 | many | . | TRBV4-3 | CASSRTYGTGELFF | TGCGCCAGCAGCCGGACCTACGGGACCGGGGAGCTGTTTTTT
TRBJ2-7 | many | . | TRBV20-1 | CSATVYEQYF | TGCAGTGCTACTGTCTACGAGCAGTACTTC
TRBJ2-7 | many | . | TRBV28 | CASSSRGWSFYEQYF | TGTGCCAGCAGTTCGAGAGGTTGGTCCTTCTACGAGCAGTACTTC
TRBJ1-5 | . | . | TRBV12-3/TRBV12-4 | CASSLNPAGRVYNQPQHF | TGTGCCAGCAGTTTAAACCCGGCGGGCAGGGTTTACAATCAGCCCCAGCATTTT
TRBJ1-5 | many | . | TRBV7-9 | CASSWTGSNQPQHF | TGTGCCAGCAGCTGGACTGGGAGCAATCAGCCCCAGCATTTT
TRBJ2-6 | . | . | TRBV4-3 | CASSQAILLSGANVLTF | TGCGCCAGCAGCCAAGCGATACTGCTCTCTGGGGCCAACGTCCTGACTTTC
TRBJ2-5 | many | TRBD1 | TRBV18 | CASSPRDSKETQYF | TGTGCCAGCTCGCCCCGGGACAGCAAAGAGACCCAGTACTTC
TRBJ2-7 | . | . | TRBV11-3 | CASSSGRTPIHEQYF | TGTGCCAGCAGCTCGGGACGGACTCCTATTCACGAGCAGTACTTC
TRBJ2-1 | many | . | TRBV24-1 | CATSDSLPREEYNEQFF | TGTGCCACCAGTGACTCCCTCCCGCGGGAAGAGTACAATGAGCAGTTCTTC
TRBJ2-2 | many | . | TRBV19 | CASSPRTAPTGELFF | TGTGCCAGTAGTCCGCGGACAGCGCCCACCGGGGAGCTGTTTTTT
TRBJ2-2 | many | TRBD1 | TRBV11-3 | CASSWPGQGATGELFF | TGTGCCAGCAGCTGGCCGGGACAGGGAGCGACCGGGGAGCTGTTTTTT
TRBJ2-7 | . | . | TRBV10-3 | CAISPGHSCEQYF | TGTGCCATCAGCCCAGGACACTCCTGCGAGCAGTACTTC
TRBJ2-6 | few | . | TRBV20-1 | CSARDLFTDHSGANVLTF | TGCAGTGCTAGAGATTTATTCACAGACCACTCTGGGGCCAACGTCCTGACTTTC
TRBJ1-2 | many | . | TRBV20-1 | CSARRGTPRASNYGYTF | TGCAGTGCTAGACGCGGGACACCCAGAGCCTCTAACTATGGCTACACCTTC
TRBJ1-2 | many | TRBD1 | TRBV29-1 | CSSWTGKGYDGYTF | TGCAGCTCTTGGACAGGGAAAGGATATGATGGCTACACCTTC
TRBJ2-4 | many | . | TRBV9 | CASSARIQYF | TGTGCCAGCAGCGCCAGGATTCAGTACTTC
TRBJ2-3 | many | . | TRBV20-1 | CSGISGDTQYF | TGCAGTGGCATAAGTGGGGATACGCAGTATTTT
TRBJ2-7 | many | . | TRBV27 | CASSPSSSYEQYF | TGTGCCAGCAGTCCCTCGTCCTCCTACGAGCAGTACTTC
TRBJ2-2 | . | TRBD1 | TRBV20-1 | CSARFYLGQGFQQTNTGELFF | TGCAGTGCTAGATTCTACCTTGGACAGGGATTTCAACAAACGAACACCGGGGAGCTGTTTTTT
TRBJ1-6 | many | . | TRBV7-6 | CASSLATGDSPLHF | TGTGCCAGCAGCTTAGCGACTGGGGATTCACCCCTCCACTTT
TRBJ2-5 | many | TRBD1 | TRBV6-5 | CASSYETGVGQETQYF | TGTGCCAGCAGTTACGAAACAGGGGTGGGGCAAGAGACCCAGTACTTC
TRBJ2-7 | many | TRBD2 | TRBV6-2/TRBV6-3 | CASSYGSVGSGTAEQYF | TGTGCCAGCAGTTACGGCTCGGTGGGGAGCGGGACCGCGGAGCAGTACTTC
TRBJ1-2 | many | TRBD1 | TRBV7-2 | CASSAAGTGHGYTF | TGTGCCAGCAGCGCCGCCGGGACAGGGCATGGCTACACCTTC
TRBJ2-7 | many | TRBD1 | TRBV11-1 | CASSYPMNSGTGSSYEQYF | TGTGCCAGCAGCTACCCTATGAACTCCGGGACAGGGAGCTCCTACGAGCAGTACTTC
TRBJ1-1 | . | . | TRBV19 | CASSIQPRTEAFF | TGTGCCAGTAGTATACAGCCGAGAACTGAAGCTTTCTTT
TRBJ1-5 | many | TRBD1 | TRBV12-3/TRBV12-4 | CASSGTGSNQPQHF | TGTGCCAGCAGTGGGACAGGGAGCAATCAGCCCCAGCATTTT
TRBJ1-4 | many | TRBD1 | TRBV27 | CASSLFSRGLANEKLFF | TGTGCCAGCAGTTTATTTTCCAGGGGGCTAGCTAATGAAAAACTGTTTTTT